The clone carrying this TCR beta chain showed up just a few times. Its matching antigen is unknown. One entry per CDR3 protein, called by TCRdb with MiXCR from the 5' RACE reads. The sample has 300,000 to 400,000 distinct CDR3 sequences; approximately 20% are singletons. The source of the sample is a study of CD8 T cells in ankylosing spondylitis. Study results and limitations: Clones linked to disease were reported to show significant enrichment in matched ankylosing spondylitis synovial fluid. Several highly homologous variants made up a TCR beta motif, and this motif appeared characteristic of ankylosing spondylitis blood.

The sequencing input was blood, either unsorted or a sorted T cell fraction (not recorded which). This receptor was identified in a male donor with ankylosing spondylitis.

The CDR3 sequence is CASSQAHGGNEQYF. The CDR3 DNA follows: TGTGCCAGCAGCCAAGCCCACGGAGGGAACGAGCAGTACTTC. The rearrangement links TRBV3-1 to TRBJ2-7, with D possibly TRBD2 on 6 matching bases. V dropped 1 base and J dropped 5 bases, with 12 bases sitting between them. CDR1 LGHDT and CDR2 YNNKEL come from the germline V gene (reference sequence). This CDR3 has 14 residues.